A selection of T cell receptor beta chains follows, all from one sample in a study of PD-L1 blockade in urothelial cancer. Profiled with immunoSEQ multiplex PCR; TCRdb holds only in-frame clones, not every one. The data show tens of thousands of clones, 82% seen once. The sequenced sample was PBMCs, obtained around atezolizumab (anti-PD-L1) treatment. The receptors were sampled from a man between 65 and 80 years old with urothelial cancer. Both conserved end residues are trimmed from each CDR3.

j_call cdr3_length v_call cdr3_aa
TRBJ2-1 12 TRBV29-1 SVESGVIDNEQF
TRBJ1-2 10 TRBV27 ASRNLQAGYT
TRBJ1-1 12 TRBV9 ASSGGQLNTEAF
TRBJ1-2 10 TRBV6-1 ASSDGAYGYT
TRBJ1-2 13 TRBV7-9 ASSLGPLRGNGYT
TRBJ2-1 10 TRBV29-1 SVESGYNEQF
TRBJ2-1 14 TRBV6-1 ASREQAGASYNEQF
TRBJ2-2 13 TRBV6-1 ASGGLADNTGELF
TRBJ2-7 13 TRBV10-3 AITPEGGASAQQY
TRBJ2-3 13 TRBV9 ASSPSPGQGDTQY
TRBJ2-2 14 TRBV9 ASSLGQGANTGELF